This T cell receptor (beta chain) was retrieved from a study of shared clonotypes between healthy human individuals. Deletions cut 5 bases from V and 0 bases from J, with 1 base between. CDR1 is SNHLY and CDR2 is FYNNEI in the germline V gene. This CDR3 has 11 amino acids. The genomic DNA of each subset was split evenly across several immunoSEQ plates. Loaded into unsorted PBMC replicate PCRs was 300 ng DNA, approximately 33,000 T cell genomes. Source study methods: Without quality scores, immunoSEQ junctional reads could not be filtered like full-length reads. The repertoire was sequenced with immunoSEQ multiplex PCR; TCRdb's copy has only in-frame clones and lacks some. V, J and clone size derive from that table, while D and trimming were established from the DNA sequence. The repertoire includes fewer than 600,000 clones, roughly 79% of them detected once, and around 12% sits in the top ten. Genomic DNA, for the unsorted samples, came from 75 million to 95 million PBMCs.

This clone was detected once. The chain carries TRBV2 and TRBJ1-1; D call uncertain. Sequencing was performed on PBMCs. This receptor was identified in a woman aged 40 to 50 in good health. Some clones in this sample may be carry-over from other donors' samples. The CDR3 is CASSLNTEAFF. The CDR3 bases are TGTGCCAGCAGTTTGAACACTGAAGCTTTCTTT.